The clone carrying this T cell receptor (beta chain) was counted ten times or more. This sample is drawn from a study of neurological immune-mediated disorders. Each CDR3 protein is one row after TCRdb ran MiXCR on the 5' RACE reads. The table has tens of thousands of distinct CDR3 sequences, roughly an eighth seen once. Time point defined: longitudinal time-point 1 (baseline). Germline lookup yields CDR1 MDHEN and CDR2 SYDVKM. The CDR3 is made up of 16 amino acids. After removal of 6 bases from V and 2 bases from J, the junction contained 8 bases not matched to a gene. The sequence came from a female donor with HTLV-1-associated myelopathy (HAM/TSP). Sequencing was done on a sample of PBMCs. The rearrangement joins TRBV28 to TRBJ2-1; TRBD2 agrees at 9 bases. The CDR3 DNA sequence: TGTGCCAGCAGAATAGCGGGGGATGCGGCCTACAATGAGCAGTTCTTC. Amino acids: CASRIAGDAAYNEQFF.